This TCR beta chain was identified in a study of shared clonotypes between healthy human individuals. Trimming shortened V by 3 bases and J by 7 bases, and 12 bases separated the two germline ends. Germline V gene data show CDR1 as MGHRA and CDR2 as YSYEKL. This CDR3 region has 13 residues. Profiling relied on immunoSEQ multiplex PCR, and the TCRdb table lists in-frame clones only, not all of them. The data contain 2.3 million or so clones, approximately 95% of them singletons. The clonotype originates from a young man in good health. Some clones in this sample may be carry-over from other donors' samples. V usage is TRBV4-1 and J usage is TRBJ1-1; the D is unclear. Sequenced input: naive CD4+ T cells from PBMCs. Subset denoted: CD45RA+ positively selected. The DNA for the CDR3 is TGCGCCAGCAGCCAGATAGGACGGCTTGAAGCTTTCTTT. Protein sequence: CASSQIGRLEAFF.